The next 15 T cell receptor beta chains were all read from a single sample in a study of human T cells and chemical hapten exposure. TCRdb reprocessed the RACE reads via MiXCR and lists one record per CDR3 protein. The table has roughly 130,000 distinct CDR3 sequences, about 11% seen once. Documented time point: patch test 3, about 24 weeks after DPC sensitization. Treatment meaning: therapeutic diphenylcyclopropenone sensitization with weekly scalp DPC. The material was whole blood, obtained in connection with sensitization to the hapten diphenylcyclopropenone (DPC). Source of these receptors: a woman between 45 and 60 years old with alopecia areata. Some clones in this sample may be carry-over from other donors' samples.

This clonotype was observed at least ten times. V and J are TRBV6-5 and TRBJ1-1; no reliable D call. Trimming cost V 0 bases and J 4 bases, with 12 bases left between them. The CDR3 has 15 residues. From germline, CDR1 is MNHEY and CDR2 SVGAGI. The CDR3 DNA is TGTGCCAGCAGTTACTCGAGATCCCAGTCCACTGAAGCTTTCTTT. This codes for CASSYSRSQSTEAFF.

This clonotype came up a few times. The chain employs TRBV6-5 and TRBJ1-2, with D hard to call. The CDR3 is 14 residues long. Trimming removed 5 bases at V and 1 base at J, with 11 bases between. Germline CDR1 MNHEY, CDR2 SVGAGI. CDR3 nucleotides: TGTGCCAGCAGTACACCCGAACGTAACTATGGCTACACCTTC. Its translation is CASSTPERNYGYTF.

The chain carries TRBV27 and TRBJ2-6; D remains unclear. From germline, CDR1 is MNHEY and CDR2 SMNVEV (reference sequence). Trimming took off 1 base at V and 2 bases at J, with 3 bases between the two ends. The CDR3 has 14 amino acids. CDR3 residues: CASSLLTGANVLTF. CDR3 bases: TGTGCCAGCAGTTTATTAACTGGGGCCAACGTCCTGACTTTC. The variable domain in full, with the rest retrieved from reference TRBV27 and TRBJ2-6, is EAQVTQNPRYLITVTGKKLTVTCSQNMNHEYMSWYRQDPGLGLRQIYYSMNVEVTDKGDVPEGYKVSRKEKRNFPLILESPSPNQTSLYFCASSLLTGANVLTFGAGSRLTVL.

This clonotype was picked up a small number of times. J is TRBJ2-3 and V is TRBV3-1; D gene unclear. The V end lost 0 bases, the J end lost 5 bases, and 12 bases lay between the germline ends. Germline values: CDR1 LGHDT, CDR2 YNNKEL (reference sequence). This CDR3 has 15 residues. The CDR3 protein is CASSQDLPSQDTQYF. In nucleotides, the CDR3 is TGTGCCAGCAGCCAAGATCTTCCATCACAAGATACGCAGTATTTT.

The gene calls are TRBV3-1 and TRBJ2-6; possible D gene TRBD2, 5 bases. This CDR3 region has 15 residues. From germline, CDR1 is LGHDT and CDR2 YNNKEL (reference sequence). V dropped 8 bases and J dropped 0 bases, with 11 bases sitting between them. The CDR3 nucleotides are TGTGCCAGCTCCCCCCGGGACTCTGGGGCCAACGTCCTGACTTTC. Translation gives CASSPRDSGANVLTF.

This chain connects TRBV28 to TRBJ1-1, with 7 bases fitting TRBD1. The junction had 17 bases not matched to a gene; V was cut back by 10 bases and J by 3 bases. CDR3 size: 16 residues. The V gene's germline CDR1 is MDHEN and CDR2 SYDVKM. CDR3 DNA: TGTGCCACTAAGGGTTTAGGGGGCGCAGGGGACACTGAAGCTTTCTTT. This codes for CATKGLGGAGDTEAFF.

This chain joins TRBV14 and TRBJ2-7; D possibly corresponds to TRBD1 (5 bases). Germline V gives CDR1 SGHDN, CDR2 FVKESK. The CDR3 runs 15 residues. Trimming stripped 4 bases from V and 6 bases from J, with 19 bases between. As DNA, the CDR3 is TGTGCCAGCAGCCTTTCGGACAACCCTTCGGGCGAGCAGTACTTC. This translates into CASSLSDNPSGEQYF.

V and J are TRBV12-3 or TRBV12-4 and TRBJ2-7, with a possible D match to TRBD1 (6 bases). Trimming cost V 5 bases and J 2 bases, with 13 bases left between them. The CDR3 covers 14 residues. The CDR3 region is CASSPQGITYEQYF. Here the CDR3 DNA reads TGTGCCAGCAGTCCACAGGGAATCACCTACGAGCAGTACTTC.

This clonotype was seen many times. CDR3 residues: CASSFATSGGPYEQYF. DNA for the CDR3: TGTGCCAGCAGTTTCGCGACTAGCGGGGGGCCTTACGAGCAGTACTTC. The chain uses TRBV12-3 or TRBV12-4 and TRBJ2-7, with 13 nucleotides matching TRBD2. Unmatched junction bases numbered 6, after V lost 3 bases and J lost 4 bases. The CDR3 totals 16 residues.

This clonotype was seen ten or more times. V gene TRBV6-6 combines with J gene TRBJ1-1; D unresolved. The CDR3 length is 12 residues. V lost 6 bases and J lost 5, with 10 bases in between. Germline V gives CDR1 MNHNY, CDR2 SVGAGI (reference sequence). The CDR3 DNA sequence: TGTGCCAGCAGCCCCTTTGTGACTGAAGCTTTCTTT. It translates to CASSPFVTEAFF.

In its sample, this clonotype was seen a few times. The chain has TRBV12-3 or TRBV12-4 and TRBJ2-1, with a tentative D call TRBD1 (5 bases). The CDR3 has 13 amino acids. The V end lost 3 bases, the J end lost 6 bases, and 9 bases lay between the germline ends. CDR3 in amino acids: CASSFGQGNEQFF. The CDR3 DNA sequence: TGTGCCAGCAGTTTTGGGCAGGGCAATGAGCAGTTCTTC.

This clonotype was detected many times. The V and J genes are TRBV20-1 and TRBJ2-5, with 11 nucleotides matching TRBD1. CDR1 and CDR2 (germline): DFQATT, SNEGSKA (reference sequence). The length of the CDR3 is 16 residues. V was pared by 2 bases and J by 4 bases, with 9 bases of the junction left unmatched. The CDR3 here is CSARPGTGGWGETQYF. For the CDR3, the DNA is TGCAGTGCTAGACCCGGGACAGGGGGTTGGGGAGAGACCCAGTACTTC.

This clonotype was observed a few times. The CDR3 protein is CAISGSSGSQLTLSYNEQFF. CDR3 nucleotides: TGTGCCATCAGTGGTTCTAGCGGGAGTCAACTGACCCTCTCCTACAATGAGCAGTTCTTC. The chain links TRBV10-3 to TRBJ2-1; 10 bases line up with TRBD2. This CDR3 has 20 residues. J gave up 0 bases and V 4 bases, and 15 bases lay outside the gene matches. Germline V gene sequence: CDR1 ENHRY, CDR2 SYGVKD.

The J gene is TRBJ2-7, the V gene TRBV19; TRBD2 matches 9 bases. Germline CDR1 is LNHDA and CDR2 is SQIVND (reference sequence). Trimming removed 3 bases from V and 5 bases from J; junction bases left unmatched: 5. CDR3 size: 14 residues. CDR3 coding DNA: TGTGCCAGTAGTATGGGTAGCGGGAGCCACGAGCAGTACTTC. The encoded protein is CASSMGSGSHEQYF.

The sample holds a few counts of this clonotype. The rearrangement joins TRBV14 to TRBJ1-4; 10 bases align to TRBD1. Trimming took 4 bases from V and 15 from J; bases not matched to a gene: 8. The CDR3 loop spans 13 amino acids. Looked up from germline, CDR1 is SGHDN and CDR2 is FVKESK. DNA for the CDR3: TGTGCCAGCAGCCGGGACAGGGGCCCTAAGATGTTTTTT. Translation: CASSRDRGPKMFF. The variable domain in full, completed from reference TRBV14 and TRBJ1-4, reads EAGVTQFPSHSVIEKGQTVTLRCDPISGHDNLYWYRRVMGKEIKFLLHFVKESKQDESGMPNNRFLAERTGGTYSTLKVQPAELEDSGVYFCASSRDRGPKMFFGSGTQLSVL.